This record looks at one TCR beta chain sequence and its context. These data are taken from a study of T cell responses to AZD1222 COVID-19 vaccine. About the study: Pooled samples include second doses given at about 4 or 12 weeks.

The data were produced by immunoSEQ multiplex PCR, yet TCRdb's version contains in-frame clones alone and is incomplete. The table records about 56,000 clones, over 80% of them present only once. The TCR was taken from an adult in good health. This material consisted of peripheral blood, taken on day 0 of AZD1222 vaccination.

This CDR3 is CASSQDTGTGTSGRVVFYEQYF. The CDR3 bases are TGTGCCAGCAGCCAAGACACCGGGACCGGGACTAGCGGGAGGGTCGTATTCTACGAGCAGTACTTC. The V and J genes are TRBV3-1 (or the pseudogene TRBV3-2) and TRBJ2-7, with 16 bases identical to TRBD2. The germline CDR1 and CDR2 sequences are LGHDT and YNNKEL (reference sequence). The CDR3 consists of 22 residues. The trim removed 0 bases at V and 3 bases at J, leaving 17 bases unmatched.